The rows below give T cell receptor beta chains drawn from one sample of a study of cytomegalovirus exposure and HLA in healthy donors. TCRdb's table, derived via immunoSEQ multiplex PCR, lists solely in-frame clones and lacks some. This table holds about 130,000 clones, 75% to 80% found once. The specimen was PBMCs. All receptors derive from a man aged 35 to 55 in good health and CMV-seronegative. Each CDR3 is given with its conserved first and last residue. The order of the fields is V gene, J gene, D gene, clone size, CDR3 DNA, CDR3 protein. D genes are given only for firm matches. Rows may omit the clone size; those that give it use once, few, many or a size class.

v_gene: TRBV5-1
j_gene: TRBJ2-3
d_gene: NA
abundance: NA
CDR3nt: TGCGCCAGCAGCTCAGCAGGGGTAATTAACACAGATACGCAGTATTTT
CDR3aa: CASSSAGVINTDTQYF

v_gene: TRBV28
j_gene: TRBJ2-5
d_gene: TRBD1
abundance: few
CDR3nt: TGTGCCAGCAGCCGCCCGGGACAGGGGAGGAGAGGGACCCAGTACTTC
CDR3aa: CASSRPGQGRRGTQYF

v_gene: TRBV5-6
j_gene: TRBJ2-5
d_gene: TRBD2
abundance: NA
CDR3nt: TGTGCCAGCAGCCCCCGACTAGCGGGGGAGGTAGAGACCCAGTACTTC
CDR3aa: CASSPRLAGEVETQYF

v_gene: TRBV7-9
j_gene: TRBJ1-1
d_gene: NA
abundance: NA
CDR3nt: TGTGCCAGCAGCTTATTTGGGGGCCTGAACACTGAAGCTTTCTTT
CDR3aa: CASSLFGGLNTEAFF

v_gene: TRBV25-1
j_gene: TRBJ1-1
d_gene: TRBD1
abundance: few
CDR3nt: TGTGCCAGCCAAACAGGGGGCACTGAAGCTTTCTTT
CDR3aa: CASQTGGTEAFF

v_gene: TRBV19
j_gene: TRBJ2-2
d_gene: NA
abundance: NA
CDR3nt: TGTGCCAGTAGTTCAACAGGCCGGTTAGTGAACACCGGGGAGCTGTTTTTT
CDR3aa: CASSSTGRLVNTGELFF

v_gene: TRBV15
j_gene: TRBJ2-7
d_gene: TRBD1
abundance: NA
CDR3nt: TGTGCCACCAGCAGAGATACGGGACAGAGGGCCTACGAGCAGTACTTC
CDR3aa: CATSRDTGQRAYEQYF

v_gene: TRBV7-9
j_gene: TRBJ1-3
d_gene: TRBD1
abundance: NA
CDR3nt: TGTGCCAGCAGCTACGGACAGGGGTTATATTTT
CDR3aa: CASSYGQGLYF

v_gene: TRBV7-6
j_gene: TRBJ2-1
d_gene: NA
abundance: NA
CDR3nt: TGTGCCAGCAGCTTATTTGGGAGCTCCTACAATGAGCAGTTCTTC
CDR3aa: CASSLFGSSYNEQFF

v_gene: TRBV18
j_gene: TRBJ2-3
d_gene: NA
abundance: NA
CDR3nt: TGTGCCAGCTCACCACCACGAGGCACAGATACGCAGTATTTT
CDR3aa: CASSPPRGTDTQYF

v_gene: TRBV19
j_gene: TRBJ2-5
d_gene: NA
abundance: NA
CDR3nt: TGTGCCAGTAGTATAGACAGGGTGTACCAAGAGACCCAGTACTTC
CDR3aa: CASSIDRVYQETQYF

v_gene: TRBV10-3
j_gene: TRBJ1-1
d_gene: NA
abundance: NA
CDR3nt: TGTGCCATCAGTCAGAAATCGAACACTGAAGCTTTCTTT
CDR3aa: CAISQKSNTEAFF

v_gene: TRBV5-1
j_gene: TRBJ2-1
d_gene: NA
abundance: NA
CDR3nt: TGCGCCAGCAGCTTCAACAGGGATGCACGGCAGTTCTTC
CDR3aa: CASSFNRDARQFF

v_gene: TRBV6-5
j_gene: TRBJ1-3
d_gene: TRBD1
abundance: once
CDR3nt: TGTGCCAGCAGTTACTCGAGACAGGGTTCTGGAAACACCATATATTTT
CDR3aa: CASSYSRQGSGNTIYF

v_gene: TRBV30
j_gene: TRBJ2-7
d_gene: NA
abundance: NA
CDR3nt: TGTGCCTGGAGTGTACTAGTAAAGGATGAGCAGTACTTC
CDR3aa: CAWSVLVKDEQYF

v_gene: TRBV6-5
j_gene: TRBJ1-4
d_gene: TRBD1
abundance: NA
CDR3nt: TGTGCCAGCAGTTACGGGACAGGGATGGATGAAAAACTGTTTTTT
CDR3aa: CASSYGTGMDEKLFF

v_gene: TRBV29-1
j_gene: TRBJ1-1
d_gene: NA
abundance: NA
CDR3nt: TGCAGCGTTGAACCCCAATTAGCAGTTGCGCCAGCTTTCTTT
CDR3aa: CSVEPQLAVAPAFF

v_gene: TRBV13
j_gene: TRBJ1-4
d_gene: NA
abundance: once
CDR3nt: TGTGCCAGCAGCGGCCGGGAAGAGAGAGAAAAACTGTTTTTT
CDR3aa: CASSGREEREKLFF

v_gene: TRBV27
j_gene: TRBJ1-2
d_gene: NA
abundance: NA
CDR3nt: TGTGCCAGCAGTCCGCCCGAGCCTGGTAGAGGCTACACCTTC
CDR3aa: CASSPPEPGRGYTF

v_gene: TRBV7-9
j_gene: TRBJ1-2
d_gene: NA
abundance: NA
CDR3nt: TGTGCCAGCAGCGAACAGGGTTTAAATGGCTACACCTTC
CDR3aa: CASSEQGLNGYTF

v_gene: TRBV6-1
j_gene: TRBJ2-1
d_gene: NA
abundance: few
CDR3nt: TGTGCCAGCAAAGAGTGGAGATACAATGAGCAGTTCTTC
CDR3aa: CASKEWRYNEQFF

v_gene: TRBV6-5
j_gene: TRBJ1-6
d_gene: NA
abundance: NA
CDR3nt: TGTGCCAGCAGTTACTCCCGGGACAATGCGGATTCACCCCTCCACTTT
CDR3aa: CASSYSRDNADSPLHF

v_gene: TRBV5-1
j_gene: TRBJ1-1
d_gene: NA
abundance: once
CDR3nt: TGCGCCAGCAGCTTGGAAGGGGAGGCAGCTTTCTTT
CDR3aa: CASSLEGEAAFF

v_gene: TRBV6-6
j_gene: TRBJ1-6
d_gene: TRBD1
abundance: NA
CDR3nt: TGTGCCAGCGGTCCGGGACAGGGGAGTAATTCACCCCTCCACTTT
CDR3aa: CASGPGQGSNSPLHF

v_gene: TRBV25-1
j_gene: TRBJ1-1
d_gene: NA
abundance: few
CDR3nt: TGTGCCAGCAGTCTAGGCACTGAAGCTTTCTTT
CDR3aa: CASSLGTEAFF

v_gene: TRBV6-1
j_gene: TRBJ2-1
d_gene: NA
abundance: NA
CDR3nt: TGTGCCATGCAGGGTAACAATGAGCAGTTCTTC
CDR3aa: CAMQGNNEQFF

v_gene: TRBV29-1
j_gene: TRBJ2-3
d_gene: NA
abundance: NA
CDR3nt: TGCAGCGTTCAACGGATACAGACAGGCACAGATACGCAGTATTTT
CDR3aa: CSVQRIQTGTDTQYF

v_gene: TRBV6-6
j_gene: TRBJ1-4
d_gene: NA
abundance: few
CDR3nt: TGTGCCAGCAGTTCCAGGGATAATGAAAAACTGTTTTTT
CDR3aa: CASSSRDNEKLFF

v_gene: TRBV4-3
j_gene: TRBJ2-1
d_gene: NA
abundance: NA
CDR3nt: TGCGCCAGCAGCCCCTCGGGGGTGGGCGTTTACAATGAGCAGTTCTTC
CDR3aa: CASSPSGVGVYNEQFF

v_gene: TRBV15
j_gene: TRBJ2-2
d_gene: NA
abundance: NA
CDR3nt: TGTGCCACCAGCAGTAGTAGGGGGGGGGAGCTGTTTTTT
CDR3aa: CATSSSRGGELFF

v_gene: TRBV5-1
j_gene: TRBJ1-2
d_gene: NA
abundance: NA
CDR3nt: TGCGCCAGCAGCTTGGATACGGGGTCGAGGAATGGCTACACCTTC
CDR3aa: CASSLDTGSRNGYTF

v_gene: TRBV29-1
j_gene: TRBJ2-1
d_gene: TRBD2
abundance: NA
CDR3nt: TGCAGCGTTGACAAGTCTCGGGGGGGAATCAATGAGCAGTTCTTC
CDR3aa: CSVDKSRGGINEQFF

v_gene: TRBV5-1
j_gene: TRBJ2-6
d_gene: TRBD1
abundance: few
CDR3nt: TGCGCCAGCAGCTCACAACAGGGGGCGGGTGGGGCCAACGTCCTGACTTTC
CDR3aa: CASSSQQGAGGANVLTF

v_gene: TRBV27
j_gene: TRBJ2-2
d_gene: NA
abundance: NA
CDR3nt: TGTGCCAGCAGTTTTATCCGGTTCGGGGGCACCGGGGAGCTGTTTTTT
CDR3aa: CASSFIRFGGTGELFF

v_gene: TRBV20-1
j_gene: TRBJ1-1
d_gene: NA
abundance: NA
CDR3nt: TGCAGTGCTAGTCCCGTTGAAGCTTTCTTT
CDR3aa: CSASPVEAFF

v_gene: TRBV7-2
j_gene: TRBJ1-6
d_gene: TRBD1
abundance: NA
CDR3nt: TGTGCCAGCAGGGGACAGTTTGGGGGTAATTCACCCCTCCACTTT
CDR3aa: CASRGQFGGNSPLHF

v_gene: TRBV11-2
j_gene: TRBJ2-3
d_gene: TRBD1
abundance: few
CDR3nt: TGTGCCAGCAGCTTAGGGGACAGAAACACAGATACGCAGTATTTT
CDR3aa: CASSLGDRNTDTQYF

v_gene: TRBV6-1
j_gene: TRBJ2-1
d_gene: TRBD2
abundance: NA
CDR3nt: TGTGCCAGCAGTGAAAGGGAGCGGGGGAACAATGAGCAGTTCTTC
CDR3aa: CASSERERGNNEQFF

v_gene: TRBV5-4
j_gene: TRBJ2-2
d_gene: NA
abundance: NA
CDR3nt: TGTGCCAGCAGCTTCAGGAGGGGAGGGAACACCGGGGAGCTGTTTTTT
CDR3aa: CASSFRRGGNTGELFF

v_gene: TRBV28
j_gene: TRBJ1-5
d_gene: NA
abundance: NA
CDR3nt: TGTGCCAGCAGTACAAGTCCCACAGGTCCAGCCCAGCATTTT
CDR3aa: CASSTSPTGPAQHF

v_gene: TRBV21-1
j_gene: TRBJ2-7
d_gene: NA
abundance: NA
CDR3nt: TGTGCCAGCAGCAAAGAAGTGCAGGGGGTACTTCATGAGTGGGACTACGAGCAGTACTTC
CDR3aa: CASSKEVQGVLHEWDYEQYF

v_gene: TRBV7-2
j_gene: TRBJ1-5
d_gene: NA
abundance: NA
CDR3nt: TGTGCCAGCACCTCGGGGGGTCAGCCCCAGCATTTT
CDR3aa: CASTSGGQPQHF